Detailed here is one T cell receptor (beta chain). What it binds is not known. The data were obtained in a study of graft-versus-host responses after intestinal transplantation. From germline, CDR1 is LGHNA and CDR2 YNFKEQ. The CDR3 is made up of 18 amino acids. Trimming cost V 0 bases and J 6 bases; bases outside gene matches: 9. Notes on the study in general: Among circulating GvH clones, peak levels were associated with early post-transplant declines in HvG clones.

This table comes from immunoSEQ multiplex PCR, and its TCRdb copy is limited to in-frame clones, with some not included. The sample shows approximately 130,000 clones, about 92% of them seen only once. The input for sequencing was unstimulated CD4+ T cells sorted from spleen or lymph node cells, taken before intestinal transplant. This receptor was obtained from a human donor who received an intestinal transplant. The chain uses TRBV4-2 and TRBJ2-1, with 12 bases lining up with TRBD2. In nucleotides, the CDR3 is TGTGCCAGCAGCCAAGATACCGCCACTAGCGGGGGGTTCAATGAGCAGTTCTTC. This translates into CASSQDTATSGGFNEQFF.